This T cell receptor beta chain was sequenced in a study of T cell responses to AZD1222 COVID-19 vaccine. The overall study: The analysis combined second doses at about 4 or about 12 weeks. Study results and limitations: Per reports, nearly half of all spike-specific TCRs target regions that are unmutated in variants. Donors skewed white British and female; clonal diversity was possibly underestimated.

The CDR3 contains 11 residues. Germline V gene sequence: CDR1 MDHEN, CDR2 SYDVKM. V lost 6 bases and J 4 bases, leaving 6 bases between the germline ends. The protocol was immunoSEQ multiplex PCR, while the TCRdb copy is restricted to in-frame clones and leaves out a portion. The sample lists about 190,000 clones, more than 75% occurring once. This clone was found once. Its specificity is unknown. The receptor was isolated from an adult in good health. This specimen was peripheral blood, taken on day 0 of AZD1222 vaccination. V is TRBV28 and J is TRBJ1-2; maybe TRBD1 (5 bases). The CDR3 coding sequence is TGTGCCAGCAGCGGGACCTATGGCTACACCTTC. This translates into CASSGTYGYTF.